The 25 T cell receptor beta chains reported below all come from one sample, sequenced in a study of T-cell reconstitution after alpha-beta-depleted transplantation in children. Library preparation (for TCRbeta) was performed with unique molecular identifiers. In TCRdb, the PCR reads were re-called with MiXCR into one record per CDR3 protein. The data show about 690,000 distinct CDR3 sequences, 16% seen once. This specimen was PBMCs from the stem cell graft donor, taken from the stem cell graft. The receptors were sampled from a human donor who donated a stem cell graft to a child with acute myeloid leukemia.

This clonotype appeared many times. The chain uses TRBV20-1 and TRBJ2-7; D remains ambiguous. Germline loops: CDR1 DFQATT, CDR2 SNEGSKA (reference sequence). V lost 0 bases and J 4 bases, leaving 7 bases between the germline ends. The CDR3 covers 12 residues. The CDR3 sequence: CSARDVGYEQYV. CDR3 nucleotides: TGCAGTGCTAGAGATGTTGGTTACGAGCAGTACGTC.

This clonotype was observed a few times. This chain uses TRBV9 with TRBJ2-1; TRBD1 agrees at 9 bases. The V gene end was trimmed by 4 bases and the J gene end by 7 bases; junction bases not matched to a gene: 12. The CDR3 sequence is 16 residues long. Germline CDR1 reads SGDLS; CDR2 reads YYNGEE. The CDR3 region is CASSPYRDRVMNEQFF. For the CDR3, the DNA is TGTGCCAGCAGCCCTTACCGGGACAGGGTGATGAATGAGCAGTTCTTC.

The chain has TRBV7-9 and TRBJ2-2; the match to TRBD1 covers 9 bases. The CDR3 length is 17 residues. V lost 0 bases to trimming and J lost 5 bases; unmatched junction nucleotides: 7. Germline loops: CDR1 SEHNR, CDR2 FQNEAQ (reference sequence). CDR3 residues: CASSLAPGTGLTGELFF. The CDR3 region has the DNA TGTGCCAGCAGCTTAGCCCCAGGGACAGGGTTGACCGGGGAGCTGTTTTTT.

This chain links TRBV9 with TRBJ2-5, with a possible D match to TRBD2 (7 bases). The CDR3 loop spans 14 amino acids. Per germline, CDR1 SGDLS and CDR2 YYNGEE. Trimming shortened V by 4 bases and J by 5 bases, and 15 bases separated the two germline ends. The CDR3 bases are TGTGCCAGCAGCAAACAGGGACTACGGGAGACCCAGTACTTC. Translated: CASSKQGLRETQYF.

In this sample, this clonotype turned up many times. V usage is TRBV20-1 and J usage is TRBJ2-3; D perhaps matches TRBD1 (5 bases). Germline loops: CDR1 DFQATT, CDR2 SNEGSKA (reference sequence). The CDR3 has 15 residues. V was trimmed by 5 bases and J by 0 bases, leaving 15 bases between them. CDR3 protein: CSARPMGPSTDTQYF. CDR3 in DNA: TGCAGTGCTCGCCCCATGGGGCCTAGCACAGATACGCAGTATTTT.

This clonotype was seen only a few times. This chain connects TRBV20-1 to TRBJ1-2; TRBD1 is a possible D gene (6 bases). This CDR3 contains 16 residues. V was pared by 0 bases and J by 4 bases, with 18 bases between. Germline V gene data show CDR1 as DFQATT and CDR2 as SNEGSKA (reference sequence). The CDR3 region has the DNA TGCAGTGCTAGAGATCTACACAGGGAATCGAGCTATGGCTACACCTTC. It specifies CSARDLHRESSYGYTF.

This chain uses TRBV3-1 with TRBJ1-3; D is possibly TRBD1 (6 bases). Trimming left V 2 bases short and J 3 bases short, with 17 bases between. Germline CDR1 is LGHDT and CDR2 is YNNKEL (reference sequence). This CDR3 has 17 amino acids. This CDR3 is CASSQMATGSYGNTIYF. The CDR3 nucleotides read TGTGCCAGCAGCCAAATGGCTACAGGGAGCTATGGAAACACCATATATTTT.

The genes are TRBV12-3 or TRBV12-4 and TRBJ2-5; no definite D call. V was shortened by 7 bases and J by 2 bases, with 11 bases between the two germline ends. The CDR3 extends over 13 amino acids. The CDR3 spells CASTPGWQETQYF. The DNA for the CDR3 is TGTGCCAGCACCCCCGGGTGGCAAGAGACCCAGTACTTC.

The chain uses TRBV28 and TRBJ2-7; a weak D match, TRBD2 (5 bases). V was clipped by 6 bases and J by 5 bases, with 20 bases between them. Looked up from germline, CDR1 is MDHEN and CDR2 is SYDVKM. The CDR3 runs to 15 residues. The CDR3: CASRGEATLSHEQYV. As DNA, the CDR3 is TGTGCCAGCAGGGGAGAGGCAACCTTATCCCACGAGCAGTACGTC.

This chain uses TRBV20-1 with TRBJ1-2, with D perhaps TRBD1 (5 bases). Between the trimmed V and J ends, which lost 6 bases and 7 bases, there was a span of 24 bases. This CDR3 spans 15 amino acids. The germline V gene encodes CDR1 DFQATT and CDR2 SNEGSKA (reference sequence). The CDR3 loop is CSAPPLGAQEVGYTF. CDR3 DNA: TGCAGTGCACCCCCTCTCGGGGCTCAGGAGGTTGGCTACACCTTC.

As DNA, the CDR3 is TGTGCCAGCAGCTGGGGACAGGGGGCAGGGGATTCACCCCTCCACTTT. Protein sequence: CASSWGQGAGDSPLHF. The V and J genes are TRBV11-2 and TRBJ1-6; 12 bases are a match to TRBD1. The J segment lost 8 bases and the V segment lost 4 bases, leaving 6 bases of the junction unmatched. This CDR3 has 16 residues. The germline gives CDR1 SGHAT, CDR2 FQNNGV.

This clonotype was detected ten times or more. This chain uses TRBV18 with TRBJ2-1, with TRBD2 matching 8 bases. CDR1 and CDR2 (germline): KGHSH, LQKENI. V lost 3 bases, J lost 6 bases, and 7 bases stayed unmatched. CDR3 length: 15 amino acids. In DNA form, the CDR3 reads TGTGCCAGCTCACCTCGGGGGACTAGTGTCAATGAGCAGTTCTTC. This gives the protein CASSPRGTSVNEQFF.

The chain has TRBV7-2 and TRBJ2-1; D perhaps matches TRBD1 (6 bases). Germline V CDR1 and CDR2: SGHTA, FQGNSA. This CDR3 contains 14 residues. Deletions cut 4 bases from V and 7 bases from J, with 14 bases between. The CDR3 loop reads CASSSQGFVNEQFF. The CDR3 DNA follows: TGTGCCAGCAGCTCCCAGGGGTTTGTAAATGAGCAGTTCTTC.

This clonotype was observed many times. V gene TRBV7-3 combines with J gene TRBJ2-3, with D perhaps matching TRBD1 or TRBD2 (5 bases each). The CDR3 has 18 residues. Germline-derived CDR1 and CDR2 are SGHTA and FQGTGA. Trimming removed 5 bases from V and 1 base from J, with 22 bases in between. The CDR3 is CASSPEPGRATGTDTQYF. Here the CDR3 DNA reads TGTGCCAGCAGCCCCGAACCGGGACGGGCTACCGGCACAGATACGCAGTATTTT.

Ten or more counts support this clonotype. The chain joins TRBV20-1 to TRBJ1-4; D perhaps matches TRBD1 (5 bases). V shed 4 bases and J shed 8 bases, with 11 bases lying between them. CDR1 is DFQATT and CDR2 is SNEGSKA in the germline V gene (reference sequence). This CDR3 has 12 residues. DNA for the CDR3: TGCAGTGCTAAGGGGAAAGGCGAAAAACTGTTTTTT. Amino acids: CSAKGKGEKLFF.

The rearrangement uses TRBV7-9 and TRBJ2-3; D gene uncertain. The CDR3 length is 15 residues. Trimming took 5 bases from V and 2 from J, leaving 14 bases between them. Germline CDR1 is SEHNR and CDR2 is FQNEAQ (reference sequence). CDR3: CASSEPLGPTDTQYF. The CDR3 bases are TGTGCCAGCAGCGAGCCCCTGGGCCCCACAGATACGCAGTATTTT.

This clonotype was seen more than once but under ten times. This chain connects TRBV5-1 to TRBJ1-2, with TRBD1 identical over 7 bases. Germline values: CDR1 SGHRS, CDR2 YFSETQ. V gave up 4 bases and J gave up 7 bases; unmatched junction bases: 7. The CDR3 is 13 amino acids. The CDR3: CASSPRGPGGYTF. CDR3 bases: TGCGCCAGCAGCCCGAGGGGGCCTGGTGGCTACACCTTC.

This chain connects TRBV11-3 to TRBJ2-7; 8 bases are shared with TRBD2. Per germline, CDR1 SGHNT and CDR2 YENEEA. The length of the CDR3 is 12 residues. V dropped 5 bases and J dropped 5; count of bases not matched to a gene: 2. The CDR3 nucleotides are TGTGCCAGCAGCCGGCGGGAGGACGAGCAGTACTTC. This codes for CASSRREDEQYF.

This clonotype has at least ten counts. This chain links TRBV6-1 with TRBJ2-3; 9 bases map to TRBD1. With 8 bases clipped from V and 7 bases from J, the junction kept 7 bases outside the gene matches. CDR1 and CDR2 from the germline V gene are MNHNS and SASEGT. CDR3 length: 13 amino acids. The CDR3 here is CASRDRDTNTQYF. In DNA form, the CDR3 reads TGTGCCAGCCGGGACAGGGATACGAATACGCAGTATTTT.

In its sample, this clonotype was seen many times. V and J are TRBV12-3 or TRBV12-4 and TRBJ1-5; TRBD1 aligns across 7 bases. This CDR3 contains 16 residues. V was pared by 2 bases and J by 3 bases, with 7 bases of the junction left unmatched. The CDR3 sequence: CASSLSGRGFNQPQHF. The CDR3 DNA follows: TGTGCCAGCAGTTTAAGTGGCAGGGGGTTCAATCAGCCCCAGCATTTT.

J is TRBJ1-1 and V is TRBV20-1; TRBD1 is a possible D gene (6 bases). Between the trimmed V and J ends, which lost 6 bases and 8 bases, there was a span of 13 bases. CDR3 length: 11 residues. The germline CDR1 and CDR2 sequences are DFQATT and SNEGSKA (reference sequence). The CDR3 DNA reads TGCAGTGCCAGGGGCCCCTACGAAGCTTTCTTT. Protein product: CSARGPYEAFF.

The CDR3, as DNA: TGTGCCAGCAGTCGGACGACAGTGGGATCCGGGGAGCTGTTTTTT. Amino acid sequence: CASSRTTVGSGELFF. The chain combines TRBV6-2 or TRBV6-3 with TRBJ2-2, with a tentative D call TRBD1 (5 bases). Per the germline V gene, CDR1 is MNHEY and CDR2 is SVGEGT. This CDR3 has 15 residues. The V and J ends lost 5 bases and 6 bases respectively, with 16 bases between them.

The chain links TRBV20-1 to TRBJ1-5; D is undetermined. The V gene lost 2 bases and the J gene lost 3 bases, with 8 bases spanning the gap. The CDR3 runs to 13 residues. Per germline, CDR1 DFQATT and CDR2 SNEGSKA (reference sequence). The CDR3 DNA sequence: TGCAGTGCTAGATCACAAGTCAATCAGCCCCAGCATTTT. It yields the protein CSARSQVNQPQHF.

The sample holds many counts of this clonotype. The chain is built from TRBV5-6 and TRBJ2-1, with D unclear. The CDR3 length is 11 residues. V lost 4 bases and J lost 8, with 7 bases in between. From germline, CDR1 is SGHDT and CDR2 YYEEEE. CDR3 amino acids: CASSKAHEQFF. CDR3 coding DNA: TGTGCCAGCAGCAAGGCCCATGAGCAGTTCTTC.

CDR3 sequence: CASSLGGSGGRNEQFF. The CDR3 bases are TGTGCCAGCAGCTTAGGGGGTAGCGGGGGGAGGAATGAGCAGTTCTTC. The chain joins TRBV7-3 to TRBJ2-1, with TRBD2 matching over 10 bases. Germline-derived CDR1 and CDR2 are SGHTA and FQGTGA. V was pared by 2 bases and J by 7 bases, with 8 bases of the junction left unmatched. This CDR3 comprises 16 residues.